Shown below are 24 T cell receptor beta chains from a single sample sequenced in a study of T cell repertoires in cytomegalovirus infection. MiXCR, run by TCRdb on the reads, gives a single entry per CDR3 protein. The sample contains about a million distinct CDR3 sequences, roughly 30% of which appear only once. No antigens are known for them. The sample consisted of cultured CD8+ T cells from PBMCs, taken from culture after CMV antigen stimulation. These receptors came from a human donor in good health (CMV status not recorded). Some clones in this sample may be carry-over from other donors' samples.

Concerning this clonotype itself: This could be a read error, since a much larger clone is one nucleotide away. CDR3 coding DNA: TGTGCCAGCAGTGACGGGGCAGATACGCAGTATTTT. Its translation is CASSDGADTQYF. The J gene is TRBJ2-3, the V gene TRBV6-2 or TRBV6-3, with a possible D match to TRBD2 (5 bases). The CDR3 is made up of 12 amino acids. With 5 bases removed from V and 4 bases from J, the gap between germline ends came to 7 bases. The germline gives CDR1 MNHEY, CDR2 SVGEGT.

Only a few counts were recorded for this clonotype. The chain links TRBV7-9 to TRBJ2-6, with 11 positions matching TRBD1. This CDR3 has 19 residues. The germline V gene has CDR1 SEHNR and CDR2 FQNEAQ (reference sequence). After removal of 5 bases from V and 3 bases from J, the junction contained 12 bases not matched to a gene. The CDR3 DNA is TGTGCCAGCAGCGCGCGGACCGGACAGGGGGCTGGTGGGGCCAACGTCCTGACTTTC. Translated: CASSARTGQGAGGANVLTF.

Note on this clonotype: The junction differs from germline at one of its ends, possibly a read error. The chain links TRBV4-2 to TRBJ2-3, with 7 bases that match TRBD2. The CDR3 consists of 17 residues. Germline V gene data show CDR1 as LGHNA and CDR2 as YNFKEQ. The CDR3 bases are TGTGCCAACAGCCAAGATCGTGCACGGGGGGTCACAGATACGCAGTATTTT. Protein: CANSQDRARGVTDTQYF.

The chain has TRBV10-1 and TRBJ1-6; D gene ambiguous. V dropped 3 bases and J dropped 5 bases, with 5 bases sitting between them. There are 13 residues in the CDR3. Germline V gene data show CDR1 as WNHNN and CDR2 as SYGVQD (reference sequence). CDR3 in amino acids: CASSEVDNSPLHF. The CDR3 nucleotides read TGCGCCAGCAGTGAAGTGGATAATTCACCCCTCCACTTT.

The J gene is TRBJ1-1, the V gene TRBV5-1; weak D call: TRBD1 (6 bases). V was pared by 4 bases and J by 2 bases, with 12 bases between. The CDR3 loop spans 14 amino acids. The germline V gene has CDR1 SGHRS and CDR2 YFSETQ. CDR3 DNA: TGCGCCAGCAGCGTAGGACAGAGTAACACTGAAGCTTTCTTT. Protein: CASSVGQSNTEAFF.

This clonotype has ten or more counts. This chain uses TRBV7-6 with TRBJ2-1, with a tentative D call TRBD1 (6 bases). The CDR3 consists of 14 residues. V gave up 5 bases and J gave up 6 bases, with 14 bases separating them. CDR1 SGHVS and CDR2 FNYEAQ come from the germline V gene. The CDR3 reads CASSHGDTPNEQFF. The DNA of the CDR3 is TGTGCCAGCAGCCACGGGGACACCCCCAATGAGCAGTTCTTC.

V is TRBV11-2 and J is TRBJ2-7; D remains ambiguous. CDR3 size: 11 residues. The V gene lost 7 bases and the J gene lost 5 bases, with 9 bases spanning the gap. CDR1 and CDR2 from the germline V gene are SGHAT and FQNNGV. This CDR3 is CASTNGHEQYV. CDR3 nucleotide sequence: TGTGCCAGCACCAACGGGCACGAGCAGTACGTC.

In its sample, this clonotype was seen a few times. The V and J genes are TRBV29-1 and TRBJ2-4; D perhaps matches TRBD2 (5 bases). Germline CDR1 reads SQVTM; CDR2 reads ANQGSEA. The V end was cut by 0 bases, the J end by 4 bases, with 13 bases between. The CDR3 loop spans 15 amino acids. CDR3 nucleotides: TGCAGCGTTGAAGATTCGGAGGCGGCTAAAAACATTCAGTACTTC. As protein: CSVEDSEAAKNIQYF.

This clonotype has more than one count but fewer than ten. The rearrangement joins TRBV4-3 to TRBJ1-1; 7 bases line up with TRBD1. Trimming removed 6 bases from V and 4 bases from J; junction bases left unmatched: 5. CDR3 length equals 13 residues. The V gene's germline CDR1 is LGHNA and CDR2 YSLEER. CDR3 in amino acids: CASSQGVGTEAFF. The CDR3 bases are TGCGCCAGCAGTCAGGGGGTGGGCACTGAAGCTTTCTTT.

V and J are TRBV6-4 and TRBJ2-7; 8 bases fit TRBD1. There are 17 residues in the CDR3. Germline lookup yields CDR1 MRHNA and CDR2 SNTAGT. The chain's CDR3 is CANSAPGQEASSYEQYV. CDR3 sequence (DNA): TGTGCCAACAGTGCCCCGGGACAGGAGGCCAGCTCCTACGAGCAGTACGTC.

The gene calls are TRBV6-1 and TRBJ2-5, with D maybe TRBD1 (6 bases). V dropped 4 bases and J dropped 3 bases, with 15 bases sitting between them. Germline values: CDR1 MNHNS, CDR2 SASEGT. The CDR3 consists of 15 residues. CDR3 DNA sequence: TGTGCCAGCAGTGCCCCGACAGGCTATGAAGAGACCCAGTACTTC. Translated: CASSAPTGYEETQYF.

Remarks on this clonotype: A much larger clone differs by one base, so this may be a read error. The rearrangement uses TRBV7-6 and TRBJ1-1; D uncertain. Germline CDR1 SGHVS, CDR2 FNYEAQ. The CDR3 consists of 14 residues. CDR3 sequence reads: CVSSLPDGNTEAFF. The CDR3 bases are TGTGTCAGCAGCTTACCGGACGGGAACACTGAAGCTTTCTTT. Variable domain in full (rest from reference TRBV7-6 and TRBJ1-1): GAGVSQSPRYKVTKRGQDVALRCDPISGHVSLYWYRQALGQGPEFLTYFNYEAQQDKSGLPNDRFSAERPEGSISTLTIQRTEQRDSAMYRCVSSLPDGNTEAFFGQGTRLTVV.

The rearrangement uses TRBV7-2 and TRBJ1-1, with no clear D. CDR1 is SGHTA, CDR2 FQGNSA, per germline. CDR3 length: 17 amino acids. V lost 0 bases to trimming and J lost 1 base, with 15 bases between them. The CDR3, as DNA: TGTGCCAGCAGCTTAGCGCCCTTTTTTAGTGGGAACACTGAAGCTTTCTTT. It translates to CASSLAPFFSGNTEAFF. The whole variable domain, filled in from reference TRBV7-2 and TRBJ1-1, reads GAGVSQSPSNKVTEKGKDVELRCDPISGHTALYWYRQSLGQGLEFLIYFQGNSAPDKSGLPSDRFSAERTGGSVSTLTIQRTQQEDSAVYLCASSLAPFFSGNTEAFFGQGTRLTVV.

This chain joins TRBV6-1 and TRBJ1-2, with TRBD1 matching 9 bases. This CDR3 is built from 14 residues. Looked up from germline, CDR1 is MNHNS and CDR2 is SASEGT. The junction had 5 bases not matched to a gene; V was cut back by 5 bases and J by 4 bases. Here the CDR3 reads CASSPRTGAYGYTF. Here the CDR3 DNA reads TGTGCCAGCAGTCCCAGGACAGGGGCCTATGGCTACACCTTC.

The rearrangement links TRBV11-2 to TRBJ1-1; TRBD1 might be the D (6 bases). This CDR3 spans 16 amino acids. V dropped 1 base and J dropped 0 bases, with 12 bases sitting between them. CDR1 and CDR2 from the germline V gene are SGHAT and FQNNGV. The CDR3 loop is CASSLAGRGVNTEAFF. The CDR3 DNA sequence: TGTGCCAGCAGCTTAGCGGGCAGGGGCGTGAACACTGAAGCTTTCTTT.

The V call is TRBV7-6, the J call TRBJ1-1; D unclear. Germline V gives CDR1 SGHVS, CDR2 FNYEAQ. The CDR3 runs to 14 residues. Trimming shortened V by 5 bases and J by 7 bases, and 17 bases separated the two germline ends. In DNA form, the CDR3 reads TGTGCCAGCAGCCTTTTGAGAGCCCCGGGTGAAGCTTTCTTT. It is translated as CASSLLRAPGEAFF.

This clonotype was seen many times. The chain has TRBV5-4 and TRBJ2-7, with TRBD2 as a possible D gene (5 bases). The germline V gene encodes CDR1 SGHNT and CDR2 YYREEE (reference sequence). Trimming cost V 6 bases and J 0 bases, with 13 bases left between them. This CDR3 contains 14 residues. CDR3 amino acids: CASTGERVSYEQYV. DNA for the CDR3: TGTGCCAGCACCGGAGAGAGGGTCTCCTACGAGCAGTACGTC.

The chain links TRBV6-6 to TRBJ1-4; 7 positions agree with TRBD1. This CDR3 is built from 16 residues. With 2 bases clipped from V and 7 bases from J, the junction kept 10 bases outside the gene matches. Germline lookup yields CDR1 MNHNY and CDR2 SVGAGI (reference sequence). The CDR3 bases are TGTGCCAGCAGTTACACTAAACAGGGGTTCGGTGAAAAACTGTTTTTT. Protein sequence: CASSYTKQGFGEKLFF.

The J gene is TRBJ1-2, the V gene TRBV7-2, with 11 bases identical to TRBD1. J lost 8 bases, V lost 1 base, and 9 bases had no gene match. The CDR3 sequence is 16 residues long. Germline V gene sequence: CDR1 SGHTA, CDR2 FQGNSA. CDR3 nucleotides: TGTGCCAGCAGCTTAGGGGGGGGACAGGGGGTCTCGGGCTACACCTTC. Its translation: CASSLGGGQGVSGYTF.

This clonotype has a handful of counts. The chain links TRBV7-9 to TRBJ2-4; D not resolved. This CDR3 is 17 amino acids long. Germline assignment: CDR1 SEHNR and CDR2 FQNEAQ (reference sequence). Trimming removed 5 bases at V and 1 base at J, with 18 bases between. The DNA of the CDR3 is TGTGCCAGCAGCCACCCTGGACCCTGGAAGGCCAAAAACATTCAGTACTTC. Residues: CASSHPGPWKAKNIQYF.

V is TRBV6-5 and J is TRBJ2-5, with TRBD2 as a possible D gene (6 bases). The CDR3 runs 15 residues. Trimming stripped 2 bases from V and 3 bases from J, with 13 bases between. Germline V lookup: CDR1 MNHEY, CDR2 SVGAGI. CDR3 loop: CASSYETGGEETQYF. The CDR3 nucleotides read TGTGCCAGCAGTTACGAGACTGGAGGGGAAGAGACCCAGTACTTC.

Many counts were recorded for this clonotype. The rearrangement joins TRBV6-6 to TRBJ2-5; D unresolved. The V and J ends lost 4 bases and 0 bases respectively, with 9 bases between them. In germline, CDR1 is MNHNY, CDR2 SVGAGI (reference sequence). The CDR3 runs to 14 residues. CDR3 sequence reads: CASSLSLYQETQYF. CDR3 DNA: TGTGCCAGCAGTTTATCACTATACCAAGAGACCCAGTACTTC.

This clonotype was counted only a few times. CDR3 in amino acids: CASTRAELNEKLFF. Here the CDR3 DNA reads TGTGCCAGTACCCGGGCCGAACTTAATGAAAAACTGTTTTTT. The chain recombines TRBV19 with TRBJ1-4; no reliable D call. Per the germline V gene, CDR1 is LNHDA and CDR2 is SQIVND (reference sequence). The CDR3 length is 14 residues. Trimming took off 7 bases at V and 4 bases at J, with 13 bases between the two ends.

V usage is TRBV7-8 and J usage is TRBJ2-7; TRBD2 matches 8 bases. CDR1 and CDR2 from the germline V gene are SGHVS and FQNEAQ. This CDR3 is 16 amino acids long. The V gene end was trimmed by 4 bases and the J gene end by 6 bases; junction bases not matched to a gene: 14. As DNA, the CDR3 is TGTGCCAGCAGCTCCTCACGAGGGAGCGGGGGCCGCGAGCAGTACTTC. Amino acids: CASSSSRGSGGREQYF. Looking up the rest from reference TRBV7-8 and TRBJ2-7 gives the full variable domain: GAGVSQSPRYKVAKRGQDVALRCDPISGHVSLFWYQQALGQGPEFLTYFQNEAQLDKSGLPSDRFFAERPEGSVSTLKIQRTQQEDSAVYLCASSSSRGSGGREQYFGPGTRLTVT.